A single sample gave rise to the 32 T cell receptor beta chains below, sequenced in a study of T cell changes during pregnancy in multiple sclerosis (dated by TCRdb to the late 2010s). Library method: the immunoSEQ multiplex PCR assay. In its TCRdb copy, this immuneACCESS table keeps in-frame sequences only and misses some clones. Where compared with another copy, unresolved V genes explain less than half of these, and the others have no known cause. The sample profile shows approximately 30,000 clones; roughly nine tenths of them were found once. Jointly, the top ten make up roughly 0.58% of the sample. The sequencing used CD4+ T cells from peripheral blood mononuclear cells, collected in the first trimester of pregnancy. The receptors come from a female donor in good health, enrolled as a control in a pregnancy study.

J is TRBJ2-3 and V is TRBV6-4; TRBD1 aligns across 9 bases. Trimming at V came to 4 bases and at J to 1 base, leaving 0 bases not matched to a gene. Germline values: CDR1 MRHNA, CDR2 SNTAGT. The CDR3 runs to 14 residues. The CDR3 reads CASSGTGGTDTQYF. The CDR3, as DNA: TGTGCCAGCAGTGGGACAGGGGGCACAGATACGCAGTATTTT.

This clone was detected only a few times. V is TRBV5-1 and J is TRBJ1-1, with 8 bases lining up with TRBD1. CDR1 and CDR2 (germline): SGHRS, YFSETQ. V shed 1 base and J 10 bases; nucleotides not matched to a gene: 6. The CDR3 is made up of 13 amino acids. The CDR3 bases are TGCGCCAGCAGCTTGTCAGAAGACAGGGGAGCTTTCTTT. Translating gives CASSLSEDRGAFF. The full variable domain, completed using reference TRBV5-1 and TRBJ1-1, is KAGVTQTPRYLIKTRGQQVTLSCSPISGHRSVSWYQQTPGQGLQFLFEYFSETQRNKGNFPGRFSGRQFSNSRSEMNVSTLELGDSALYLCASSLSEDRGAFFGQGTRLTVV.

The V gene is TRBV6-5, the J gene TRBJ2-7; 12 bases fit TRBD1. Germline trimming cut 5 bases from V and 7 bases from J; bases unmatched to any gene: 6. Germline V gene data show CDR1 as MNHEY and CDR2 as SVGAGI. The CDR3 covers 14 residues. The CDR3 loop reads CASSRDRGQGEQYF. The CDR3 DNA sequence: TGTGCCAGCAGTAGGGACAGGGGGCAAGGAGAGCAGTACTTC.

V usage is TRBV9 and J usage is TRBJ2-2; 12 nucleotides line up with TRBD2. The germline V gene has CDR1 SGDLS and CDR2 YYNGEE. This CDR3 contains 15 residues. With 0 bases clipped from V and 6 bases from J, the junction kept 0 bases outside the gene matches. The CDR3 coding sequence is TGTGCCAGCAGCGTAGGACTAGCGGGAGCCGGGGAGCTGTTTTTT. Translating it yields CASSVGLAGAGELFF.

The chain couples TRBV4-1 to TRBJ2-5; 11 bases align to TRBD2. The J call is in doubt because the DNA end fits TRBJ2-7 better. The CDR3 is 15 residues long. Germline V gene data show CDR1 as MGHRA and CDR2 as YSYEKL. The CDR3 reads CASSQGLAGSYEQYF. In nucleotides, the CDR3 is TGCGCCAGCAGCCAAGGACTAGCGGGGAGCTACGAGCAGTACTTC.

This rearrangement joins TRBV14 to TRBJ2-1, with D possibly TRBD1 on 6 matching bases. There are 17 residues in the CDR3. The germline gives CDR1 SGHDN, CDR2 FVKESK. The ends were cut back, 2 bases at V and 2 bases at J, with 16 bases in the middle. DNA of the CDR3: TGTGCCAGCAGCCAATATTTGGGGGCGCCCCCCTACAATGAGCAGTTCTTC. Its translation is CASSQYLGAPPYNEQFF.

The rearrangement links TRBV5-4 to TRBJ2-4; perhaps TRBD2 as D (5 bases). The germline V gene has CDR1 SGHNT and CDR2 YYREEE (reference sequence). This CDR3 contains 17 residues. With 0 bases removed from V and 2 bases from J, the gap between germline ends came to 15 bases. CDR3 nucleotide sequence: TGTGCCAGCAGCTTGGTATTTCGAGGGAGTCCCAAAAACATTCAGTACTTC. This codes for CASSLVFRGSPKNIQYF.

This chain uses TRBV6-5 with TRBJ2-7; D perhaps matches TRBD2 (6 bases). CDR1 and CDR2 from the germline V gene are MNHEY and SVGAGI. V was cut by 6 bases and J by 7 bases, with 19 bases left in between. The CDR3 consists of 14 residues. The CDR3 sequence is CASRTTLRAGEQYF. CDR3 DNA sequence: TGTGCCAGCAGGACGACCCTGCGGGCGGGGGAGCAGTACTTC.

The chain combines TRBV19 with TRBJ1-2; D is perhaps TRBD1 (6 bases). V gave up 5 bases and J gave up 6 bases, with 13 bases separating them. Germline CDR1 and CDR2: LNHDA and SQIVND (reference sequence). The CDR3 length is 13 residues. CDR3 region: CASSHSRGDGYTF. The CDR3 bases are TGTGCCAGTAGTCACAGCAGGGGAGATGGCTACACCTTC.

This clone showed up just once. One end of the junction varies from germline; a read error may be responsible. The chain has TRBV2 and TRBJ2-7; D unresolved. Germline CDR1 reads SNHLY; CDR2 reads FYNNEI. The CDR3 contains 12 residues. The CDR3 DNA reads as TGTGCCAGCAGTGAAGCGACGATTCAAGACTTCTTC. Translated: CASSEATIQDFF.

The gene calls are TRBV6-6 and TRBJ1-5, with 7 bases aligning to TRBD1. The CDR3 runs to 15 residues. Germline V gene sequence: CDR1 MNHNY, CDR2 SVGAGI (reference sequence). V dropped 7 bases and J dropped 7; count of bases not matched to a gene: 13. Here the CDR3 reads CASKSGPGGPQPQHF. The CDR3 DNA is TGTGCCAGCAAATCCGGTCCAGGGGGTCCCCAGCCCCAGCATTTT.

The V gene is TRBV6-5, the J gene TRBJ2-7, with 10 bases fitting TRBD2. Germline-derived CDR1 and CDR2 are MNHEY and SVGAGI. The CDR3 extends over 15 amino acids. V was pared by 2 bases and J by 2 bases, with 3 bases of the junction left unmatched. The CDR3 coding sequence is TGTGCCAGCAGTTACGAACTAGCGGGGCCCTACGAGCAGTACTTC. Translation: CASSYELAGPYEQYF.

The chain joins TRBV7-9 to TRBJ2-7; unclear D gene. This CDR3 comprises 14 residues. V dropped 2 bases and J dropped 2 bases, with 10 bases sitting between them. CDR1 SEHNR and CDR2 FQNEAQ come from the germline V gene (reference sequence). As DNA, the CDR3 is TGTGCCAGCAGCTTAATTCTCGGTCCCTACGAGCAGTACTTC. It codes for CASSLILGPYEQYF. Complete variable domain (other parts from reference TRBV7-9 and TRBJ2-7): DTGVSQNPRHKITKRGQNVTFRCDPISEHNRLYWYRQTLGQGPEFLTYFQNEAQLEKSRLLSDRFSAERPKGSFSTLEIQRTEQGDSAMYLCASSLILGPYEQYFGPGTRLTVT.

This clone was found a few times. The chain has TRBV6-1 and TRBJ1-6; 7 bases align to TRBD1. The CDR3 sequence is 18 residues long. Looked up from germline, CDR1 is MNHNS and CDR2 is SASEGT. V shed 2 bases, J shed 5 bases, and the junction held 12 bases outside the gene matches. The CDR3 sequence: CASSEFVNTGVNNSPLHF. In DNA, the CDR3 is TGTGCCAGCAGTGAATTTGTCAATACAGGGGTTAATAATTCACCCCTCCACTTT.

The V call is TRBV25-1, the J call TRBJ2-3; 7 nucleotides agree with TRBD1. This CDR3 contains 16 residues. J was trimmed by 4 bases and V by 5 bases; bases with no gene match: 12. Germline V CDR1 and CDR2: MGHDK, SYGVNS. DNA of the CDR3: TGTGCCAGCAGTCTCTGGACAGGCGAAACCGCAGATACGCAGTATTTT. Its translation is CASSLWTGETADTQYF.

The gene calls are TRBV28 and TRBJ2-4; tentatively, D is TRBD1 (7 bases). The V gene lost 0 bases and the J gene lost 8 bases, with 11 bases spanning the gap. This CDR3 has 14 residues. Germline V lookup: CDR1 MDHEN, CDR2 SYDVKM. The CDR3 DNA sequence: TGTGCCAGCAGTTTATGGAGCAGGGGGGACATTCAGTACTTC. This translates into CASSLWSRGDIQYF.

This clone was observed a single time. The chain couples TRBV2 to TRBJ2-7, with TRBD2 identical over 9 bases. The trim removed 3 bases at V and 3 bases at J, leaving 9 bases unmatched. Germline loops: CDR1 SNHLY, CDR2 FYNNEI. The CDR3 length is 16 residues. CDR3 sequence: CASSESGGGAGYEQYF. The CDR3 bases are TGTGCCAGCAGTGAGAGTGGCGGGGGGGCTGGCTACGAGCAGTACTTC.

The gene calls are TRBV7-2 and TRBJ2-4, with a tentative D call TRBD2 (6 bases). Germline CDR1 SGHTA, CDR2 FQGNSA. V dropped 0 bases and J dropped 0 bases, with 12 bases sitting between them. This CDR3 region has 17 residues. The CDR3 DNA is TGTGCCAGCAGCTTAGCGCTGGGGGGTCTAGCCAAAAACATTCAGTACTTC. Protein product: CASSLALGGLAKNIQYF.

J is TRBJ1-1 and V is TRBV6-4, with 9 bases that match TRBD1. The V and J ends lost 4 bases and 5 bases, in that order; junction bases with no gene match: 8. Germline CDR1 is MRHNA and CDR2 is SNTAGT. The CDR3 is 15 amino acids. The CDR3 DNA sequence: TGTGCCAGCAGTGGCAACAGGGGGCGCCAGACTGAAGCTTTCTTT. Its protein is CASSGNRGRQTEAFF.

A single count supports this clone. The gene calls are TRBV27 and TRBJ2-4, with 8 bases fitting TRBD2. This CDR3 contains 16 residues. After removal of 5 bases from V and 8 bases from J, the junction contained 14 bases not matched to a gene. Germline assignment: CDR1 MNHEY and CDR2 SMNVEV (reference sequence). The CDR3 is CASSPTLAGRGDIQYF. The CDR3 DNA is TGTGCCAGCAGTCCCACCTTAGCGGGAAGGGGGGACATTCAGTACTTC.

This clone showed up just once. In DNA, the CDR3 is TGTGCCAGCAGCCCCTCCTGCGGTTACTCCCCCTACGAGCAGTACTTC. Translated, it gives CASSPSCGYSPYEQYF. The chain uses TRBV11-3 and TRBJ2-7; D call uncertain. Per germline, CDR1 SGHNT and CDR2 YENEEA. The CDR3 spans 16 residues. The V and J ends lost 5 bases and 2 bases respectively, with 19 bases between them.

This chain uses TRBV27 with TRBJ2-7; perhaps TRBD1 as D (5 bases). The V and J ends lost 0 bases and 2 bases respectively, with 14 bases between them. Germline V gene sequence: CDR1 MNHEY, CDR2 SMNVEV (reference sequence). CDR3 length: 16 amino acids. CDR3 DNA: TGTGCCAGCAGTTTATCAACCCCGACAGTTACCTACGAGCAGTACTTC. Its protein product is CASSLSTPTVTYEQYF.

V usage is TRBV19 and J usage is TRBJ1-5, with TRBD1 matching over 9 bases. Germline CDR1 reads LNHDA; CDR2 reads SQIVND (reference sequence). V shed 0 bases, J shed 3 bases, and the junction held 6 bases outside the gene matches. The CDR3 runs 17 residues. The CDR3 here is CASSIDIGTGNNQPQHF. CDR3 nucleotide sequence: TGTGCCAGTAGTATAGACATCGGGACAGGGAACAATCAGCCCCAGCATTTT.

The gene calls are TRBV6-6 and TRBJ2-7; D is possibly TRBD1 (5 bases). Germline values: CDR1 MNHNY, CDR2 SVGAGI (reference sequence). The CDR3 totals 14 residues. Deletions cut 0 bases from V and 2 bases from J, with 8 bases between. The CDR3 reads CASSYSGPTYEQYF. CDR3 nucleotides: TGTGCCAGCAGTTACTCGGGGCCCACCTACGAGCAGTACTTC.

This sequence joins TRBV5-1 and TRBJ2-2; TRBD1 matches 8 bases. V lost 4 bases and J lost 5; bases outside the gene matches: 7. From germline, CDR1 is SGHRS and CDR2 YFSETQ. CDR3 length: 15 amino acids. The DNA for the CDR3 is TGCGCCAGCAGCGTGGACAGGGTAGGGACCGGGGAGCTGTTTTTT. This translates into CASSVDRVGTGELFF. The variable domain in full, completed from reference TRBV5-1 and TRBJ2-2, reads KAGVTQTPRYLIKTRGQQVTLSCSPISGHRSVSWYQQTPGQGLQFLFEYFSETQRNKGNFPGRFSGRQFSNSRSEMNVSTLELGDSALYLCASSVDRVGTGELFFGEGSRLTVL.

The CDR3 loop reads CASSLGDRVGGYTF. CDR3 in DNA: TGTGCCAGCAGCTTAGGTGACAGGGTCGGTGGCTACACCTTC. The chain recombines TRBV7-2 with TRBJ1-2; 7 nucleotides line up with TRBD1. CDR3 length equals 14 residues. J was trimmed by 7 bases and V by 1 base; bases with no gene match: 6. From germline, CDR1 is SGHTA and CDR2 FQGNSA.

The V call is TRBV11-2, the J call TRBJ2-7, with 8 bases identical to TRBD1. CDR3 length: 14 residues. The trim removed 3 bases at V and 7 bases at J, leaving 8 bases unmatched. From germline, CDR1 is SGHAT and CDR2 FQNNGV. Written as DNA, the CDR3 is TGTGCCAGCAGCTTGGACCGGGACAGGATTGAGCAGTACTTC. Protein: CASSLDRDRIEQYF.

The chain links TRBV10-3 to TRBJ1-2, with 8 bases matching TRBD1. The CDR3 loop spans 14 amino acids. Trimming removed 11 bases from V and 7 bases from J; junction bases left unmatched: 15. Germline CDR1 ENHRY, CDR2 SYGVKD. The CDR3 DNA reads TGTGCCGCACAGAAACCGGGACAGGAAGGTGGCTACACCTTC. Its translation is CAAQKPGQEGGYTF.

Only a few counts were recorded for this clone. The rearrangement uses TRBV7-9 and TRBJ2-3; 10 nucleotides line up with TRBD2. There are 16 residues in the CDR3. V shed 4 bases, J shed 1 base, and the junction held 5 bases outside the gene matches. The germline gives CDR1 SEHNR, CDR2 FQNEAQ (reference sequence). The DNA for the CDR3 is TGTGCCAGCAGCTACCCCAGCGGGGGGGGCACAGATACGCAGTATTTT. This encodes CASSYPSGGGTDTQYF. The full variable domain, rest sourced from reference TRBV7-9 and TRBJ2-3, is DTGVSQNPRHKITKRGQNVTFRCDPISEHNRLYWYRQTLGQGPEFLTYFQNEAQLEKSRLLSDRFSAERPKGSFSTLEIQRTEQGDSAMYLCASSYPSGGGTDTQYFGPGTRLTVL.

V gene TRBV7-2 combines with J gene TRBJ2-7, with TRBD2 as a possible D gene (6 bases). Trimming took off 1 base at V and 4 bases at J, with 11 bases between the two ends. Germline lookup yields CDR1 SGHTA and CDR2 FQGNSA. The length of the CDR3 is 14 residues. CDR3 coding DNA: TGTGCCAGCAGCTTAGGCGGGGTAATATACGAGCAGTACTTC. Its protein is CASSLGGVIYEQYF.

V usage is TRBV9 and J usage is TRBJ1-1, with 7 bases lining up with TRBD1. The CDR3 loop spans 14 amino acids. Unmatched junction bases numbered 7, after V lost 6 bases and J lost 2 bases. Germline V gives CDR1 SGDLS, CDR2 YYNGEE. CDR3 coding DNA: TGTGCCAGCACGCCAGGGACAGCCAACACTGAAGCTTTCTTT. Its protein product is CASTPGTANTEAFF.

The chain joins TRBV4-2 to TRBJ2-1, with TRBD2 matching 7 bases. J gave up 9 bases and V 0 bases, and 8 bases lay outside the gene matches. Germline assignment: CDR1 LGHNA and CDR2 YNFKEQ. The CDR3 consists of 15 residues. The CDR3 sequence is CASSQEAGELGEQFF. The CDR3 DNA reads TGTGCCAGCAGCCAAGAGGCGGGAGAGCTCGGTGAGCAGTTCTTC.